This T cell receptor (beta chain) is from a study of shared clonotypes between healthy human individuals (dated by TCRdb to about 2020). For the study in its entirety: A few men and two women, aged 18 to 49 years, made up the cohort. Per donor, three plates each were used for CD4 naive and CD4 memory, two for CD8 naive, and one for CD8 memory. Blood TCR repertoires of a handful of healthy adults were deeply sequenced to estimate repertoire size and the extent of clonotype sharing between individuals. Libraries were prepared and TCR repertoires were sequenced by different laboratories using diverse techniques, in order to increase sequencing depth and limit assay-specific biases. Between about 0.8 and 9 billion PBMCs per donor were obtained by leukapheresis.

Using the deep immunoSEQ assay, multiplex PCR amplified TCR CDR3 regions from genomic DNA. Extracted genomic DNA from each cell subset was spread evenly across all wells of several immunoSEQ 96-well plates, with each plate serving as a replicate. Each replicate PCR for sorted subsets received around 200 ng genomic DNA, equal to about 30,000 T cell genomes. Purified libraries were measured with a Qubit 3.0 fluorometer, size-checked on a Bioanalyzer 2100, and measured again with the KAPA Library Quantification kit. A separate single-read 150-cycle Illumina NextSeq 550 flow cell was used to sequence each immunoSEQ 96-well plate. From the authors' description of their analysis: Because the immunoSEQ output included only junctional sequences and no quality scores, the filtering could not be the same as the filtering used for full-length reads. To assign V/J genes and CDR3, sequences were annotated against IMGT germline references using PyIR, a Python wrapper for IgBLAST v1.9. Any read was removed if the V/J assignment was weak (E-value above 1e-6), the CDR3 was missing, or the read contained stop codons, out-of-frame junctions, or ambiguous translated residues. V3J clonotypes were defined by identical inferred V gene, J gene, and CDR3 amino acid sequence. The percentage overlap between two repertoires was calculated by dividing the number of shared unique clonotypes by the size of the smaller repertoire. Repertoire richness was assessed with RTK rarefaction, the Chao1 estimator, and Recon v2.1 estimates of unobserved clonotypes. OLGA was used to compute generation probabilities for all TCRbeta clonotypes that the gDNA method yielded from a handful of donors. TCRdb took this table from immuneACCESS and kept in-frame rearrangements with V and J called. Such tables lack part of the clones; where checked against another copy, unresolved V genes explain under half of the gap, and the rest is unexplained. The V and J calls and clone size come from that table; D and trimming were worked out from the DNA. In this sample the table shows a few hundred thousand clones, less than 85% of which occur a single time. The ten largest clonotypes hold more than 9% of the sample.

About this clone itself: It lacks a known antigen. No much larger clone is present one base from it, and per-base qualities are unavailable.

As encoded in the germline V gene (reference sequence), CDR1 is SGHNT while CDR2 is YYREEE. The CDR3 starts with the cysteine, ends with the phenylalanine, and has 13 residues. Only CDR3 DNA is held: 39 bases, read in frame from base 1. The germline ends are 10 bases apart after V is trimmed by 1 base and J by 5 bases. The donors were healthy, HIV-negative adults who had no recently reported acute infections or vaccinations. Only Caucasian adults living in Nashville, Tennessee, USA were represented among the donors. CD4+ T cells were enriched through magnetic negative selection, after which naive cells were positively selected on CD45RA and the remaining negative fraction served as the memory subset. After blood collection by leukapheresis, PBMCs were isolated using Ficoll-Histopaque density gradient centrifugation and then cryopreserved in the vapor phase of liquid nitrogen. Analytical flow cytometry was used to check the purity and quantity of each magnetically sorted T cell population. Genomic DNA was isolated from every sorted fraction and measured by UV absorbance on a Nanodrop 2000c.

Broader findings and caveats from the paper: Sampling was restricted to blood, and TCR repertoires in tissues likely differ from the TCR repertoires found in blood. The genetic and exposure-history diversity represented was limited by the small number of donors. Pairwise subsampling led to the expectation that sequencing depth would affect the degree of clonotype sharing among donors. About 5% of naive CD4, 3.5% of naive CD8, roughly 2.4% of memory CD4, and 0.35% to 0.4% of memory CD8 clonotypes were shared across several donors. Higher generation probabilities were observed for clonotypes shared by all four sorted-subset donors than for non-shared clonotypes. Naive subsets generally had larger estimated clonotype richness than memory subsets. Rarefaction of sorted-subset datasets indicated incomplete sequencing despite the large sequencing depth.

The clonotype was recovered from a man aged 25-45 years in good health. The sequenced sample was memory CD4+ T cells sorted from blood. Interpreted using the paper, the cell subset or site label stands for: CD45RA-negative fraction. The sequence joins TRBV5-4 to TRBJ2-7, and perhaps TRBD1 as D gene, on 6 matching bases. The nucleotides are TGTGCCAGCAGCTTGACAGGGCCCGACGAGCAGTACTTC. Its protein product is CASSLTGPDEQYF.